The entry that follows covers one TCR beta chain sequence. Germline CDR1 KGHDR, CDR2 SFDVKD. CDR3 length: 14 residues. V lost 4 bases, J lost 2 bases, and 9 bases lay in between. Data came from immunoSEQ multiplex PCR; TCRdb stores just in-frame clones and leaves some out. The sample includes around 61,000 clones, about nine tenths of them seen just once. This record belongs to a study of blood T cell repertoires in COVID-19. In the study overall: Samples taken during acute and convalescent COVID-19 were collected in the United States, Italy and Spain. Nucleic acid was either cDNA or gDNA, and it came from T cells, B-cell-depleted T cells, or PBMCs.

This TCR derives from a man aged 55 to 70 with acute or convalescent COVID-19. Sequencing input: peripheral blood. The V gene is TRBV24-1, the J gene TRBJ2-3; maybe TRBD2 (5 bases). This CDR3 is CATSDGGTTDTQYF. CDR3 nucleotide sequence: TGTGCCACCAGTGACGGAGGAACCACAGATACGCAGTATTTT.